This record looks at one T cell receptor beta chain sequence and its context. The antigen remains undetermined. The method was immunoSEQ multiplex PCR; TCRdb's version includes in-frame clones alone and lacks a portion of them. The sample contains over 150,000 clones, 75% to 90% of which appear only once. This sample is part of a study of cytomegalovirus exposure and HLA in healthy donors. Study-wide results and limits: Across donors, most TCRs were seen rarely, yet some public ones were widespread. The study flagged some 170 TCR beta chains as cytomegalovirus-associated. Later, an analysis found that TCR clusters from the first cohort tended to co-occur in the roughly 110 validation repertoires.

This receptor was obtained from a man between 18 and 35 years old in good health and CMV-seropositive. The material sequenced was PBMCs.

CDR3 DNA sequence: TGTGCCAGTAGTACAGCAGGAGTGACTAGCGCCTCCTACAATGAGCAGTTCTTC. This encodes CASSTAGVTSASYNEQFF. The chain combines TRBV19 with TRBJ2-1, with 8 bases identical to TRBD2. With V trimmed by 4 bases and J by 0 bases, 11 bases remained unmatched. The germline V gene has CDR1 LNHDA and CDR2 SQIVND (reference sequence). This CDR3 spans 18 amino acids.